A single sample gave rise to the 30 T cell receptor beta chains below, sequenced in a study of T cells in Graves' hyperthyroidism and ophthalmopathy. RNA transcripts gave rise to amplified TCR beta CDR3 regions. The HTBI set primed first-round TCR CDR3 RT-PCR. TCRdb independently ran MiXCR on the multiplex PCR reads; one entry per CDR3 protein. The repertoire holds hundreds of thousands of distinct CDR3 sequences, approximately 24% seen once, with roughly 32% in the top ten. The sequencing sample was made of blood. The origin of the receptors is a woman in her forties with Graves' ophthalmopathy.

The table lists this clonotype with many counts. This chain connects TRBV10-2 to TRBJ2-5; the D gene is possibly TRBD1 (6 bases). Looked up from germline, CDR1 is WSHSY and CDR2 is SAAADI. The CDR3 length is 13 residues. V lost 6 bases to trimming and J lost 4 bases, with 12 bases between them. The CDR3 DNA reads as TGCGCCAGCAGCAGGACAGCCTCAGAGACCCAGTACTTC. This translates into CASSRTASETQYF.

This clonotype was counted at least ten times. The gene calls are TRBV11-2 and TRBJ2-2; 9 positions agree with TRBD2. The length of the CDR3 is 15 residues. V shed 10 bases and J 1 base; nucleotides not matched to a gene: 7. The V gene's germline CDR1 is SGHAT and CDR2 FQNNGV. The CDR3 loop reads CATPRTSVNTGELFF. The CDR3 nucleotides read TGTGCCACCCCGCGGACTAGCGTGAACACCGGGGAGCTGTTTTTT. The entire variable domain, with the rest obtained from reference TRBV11-2 and TRBJ2-2, is as follows: EAGVAQSPRYKIIEKRQSVAFWCNPISGHATLYWYQQILGQGPKLLIQFQNNGVVDDSQLPKDRFSAERLKGVDSTLKIQPAKLEDSAVYLCATPRTSVNTGELFFGEGSRLTVL.

This clonotype came up a few times. The chain recombines TRBV5-1 with TRBJ2-2, with TRBD2 matching 10 bases. The V gene's germline CDR1 is SGHRS and CDR2 YFSETQ. This CDR3 has 16 amino acids. V was clipped by 4 bases and J by 6 bases; unmatched bases: 9. CDR3 in DNA: TGCGCCAGCAGCGCATCCGCTAGCGGGAGTCCCGGGGAGCTGTTTTTT. Its protein product is CASSASASGSPGELFF.

This clonotype was seen ten or more times. This rearrangement joins TRBV5-4 to TRBJ1-5; no clear D. V lost 1 base to trimming and J lost 2 bases, with 16 bases between them. The CDR3 loop spans 17 amino acids. Germline V CDR1 and CDR2: SGHNT, YYREEE (reference sequence). The CDR3 loop reads CASSLTFGKMGNQPQHF. The CDR3 DNA is TGTGCCAGCAGCTTGACGTTCGGGAAGATGGGCAATCAGCCCCAGCATTTT.

This clonotype was seen ten or more times. The J gene is TRBJ2-7, the V gene TRBV6-5; TRBD1 matches at 8 bases. Germline assignment: CDR1 MNHEY and CDR2 SVGAGI. With 6 bases clipped from V and 3 bases from J, the junction kept 13 bases outside the gene matches. The CDR3 runs 16 residues. CDR3 sequence reads: CASRPIGQGGLYEQYF. In DNA, the CDR3 is TGTGCCAGCAGACCCATAGGACAGGGAGGTCTCTACGAGCAGTACTTC.

This clonotype was seen more than once but under ten times. V and J are TRBV3-1 and TRBJ1-1, with D possibly being TRBD1 (5 bases). Trimming took 0 bases from V and 6 from J, leaving 8 bases between them. The CDR3 has 13 residues. Germline V gene sequence: CDR1 LGHDT, CDR2 YNNKEL (reference sequence). CDR3 protein: CASSQEGTPEAFF. The CDR3 nucleotides read TGTGCCAGCAGCCAAGAGGGGACCCCTGAAGCTTTCTTT.

This clonotype was counted a few times. The V call is TRBV3-1, the J call TRBJ2-7, with TRBD1 as a possible D gene (5 bases). Deletions cut 2 bases from V and 9 bases from J, with 11 bases between. Germline values: CDR1 LGHDT, CDR2 YNNKEL (reference sequence). The CDR3 has 12 residues. CDR3 in amino acids: CASSQPDTPQYF. For the CDR3, the DNA is TGTGCCAGCAGCCAACCGGACACCCCGCAGTACTTC.

This clonotype showed up many times. The chain has TRBV6-1 and TRBJ2-2, with a possible D match to TRBD1 (5 bases). The V end lost 4 bases, the J end lost 3 bases, and 9 bases lay between the germline ends. Germline-derived CDR1 and CDR2 are MNHNS and SASEGT. This CDR3 spans 14 amino acids. The CDR3 DNA sequence: TGTGCCAGCAGTGTTTCCAGGGACACCGGGGAGCTGTTTTTT. It specifies CASSVSRDTGELFF.

This clonotype appeared many times. The chain has TRBV6-5 and TRBJ1-6; TRBD1 might be the D (5 bases). Germline lookup yields CDR1 MNHEY and CDR2 SVGAGI. V lost 0 bases and J 7 bases, leaving 10 bases between the germline ends. This CDR3 contains 15 residues. This CDR3 is CASSYSGEGNSPLHF. The CDR3 nucleotides are TGTGCCAGCAGTTACTCAGGGGAAGGGAATTCACCCCTCCACTTT.

This clonotype was seen many times. The chain joins TRBV25-1 to TRBJ2-1; D may correspond to TRBD1 or TRBD2 (5 bases each). V shed 1 base and J shed 8 bases, with 18 bases lying between them. Germline V gene data show CDR1 as MGHDK and CDR2 as SYGVNS. This CDR3 contains 16 residues. The CDR3 nucleotides read TGTGCCAGCAGTGAATCTGCCGGCGGGCTGGGGGATGAGCAGTTCTTC. Amino acids: CASSESAGGLGDEQFF.

This clonotype was observed a single time. The V and J genes are TRBV29-1 and TRBJ1-2; D possibly corresponds to TRBD1 (5 bases). Trimming left V 1 base short and J 8 bases short, with 8 bases between. The CDR3 consists of 11 residues. Germline CDR1 reads SQVTM; CDR2 reads ANQGSEA. The CDR3 DNA follows: TGCAGCGTTGAAGGGGGCGACGGCTACACCTTC. It codes for CSVEGGDGYTF.

This clonotype was seen many times. The chain couples TRBV20-1 to TRBJ1-5, with TRBD1 as a possible D gene (5 bases). The germline V gene has CDR1 DFQATT and CDR2 SNEGSKA (reference sequence). The germline V and J ends were trimmed by 4 bases and 2 bases, with 15 bases remaining between them. This CDR3 contains 15 residues. CDR3 bases: TGCAGTGCTATTCCGGGGGATTGGGGCAATCAGCCCCAGCATTTT. Its protein is CSAIPGDWGNQPQHF.

This clonotype was seen ten or more times. The V gene is TRBV18, the J gene TRBJ2-7; 9 nucleotides align to TRBD1. The germline V gene has CDR1 KGHSH and CDR2 LQKENI. The CDR3 has 14 residues. With V trimmed by 3 bases and J by 6 bases, 6 bases remained unmatched. CDR3 loop: CASSPGQGMSEQYF. The CDR3 bases are TGTGCCAGCTCACCCGGACAGGGGATGTCCGAGCAGTACTTC.

This clonotype was observed at least ten times. V and J are TRBV10-3 and TRBJ2-5, with TRBD1 matching over 10 bases. With 6 bases clipped from V and 5 bases from J, the junction kept 3 bases outside the gene matches. This CDR3 is 13 amino acids long. CDR1 and CDR2 from the germline V gene are ENHRY and SYGVKD. The CDR3 reads CAISWDRGETQYF. For the CDR3, the DNA is TGTGCCATCAGCTGGGACAGGGGTGAGACCCAGTACTTC.

This clonotype has just a few counts. V gene TRBV7-8 combines with J gene TRBJ2-7; perhaps D is TRBD1 or TRBD2 (5 bases each). Germline CDR1 SGHVS, CDR2 FQNEAQ. The V end was cut by 8 bases, the J end by 3 bases, with 17 bases between. The CDR3 contains 14 residues. The CDR3 DNA reads as TGTGCCAGCCTACCCCCGGGACCATACTACGAGCAGTACTTC. This codes for CASLPPGPYYEQYF.

This clonotype was seen at least ten times. This rearrangement joins TRBV3-1 to TRBJ1-1; maybe TRBD1 (6 bases). Trimming left V 3 bases short and J 6 bases short, with 11 bases between. The CDR3 is 13 residues long. The germline CDR1 and CDR2 sequences are LGHDT and YNNKEL (reference sequence). The CDR3 spells CASSHSGAPEAFF. CDR3 nucleotide sequence: TGTGCCAGCAGCCATTCAGGGGCCCCTGAAGCTTTCTTT.

In its sample, this clonotype was seen many times. V usage is TRBV20-1 and J usage is TRBJ2-5, with D possibly being TRBD1 or TRBD2 (6 bases each). CDR1 is DFQATT and CDR2 is SNEGSKA in the germline V gene (reference sequence). CDR3 length equals 15 residues. Trimming stripped 2 bases from V and 5 bases from J, with 18 bases between. CDR3 sequence: CSARYSGGGGETQYF. CDR3 DNA sequence: TGCAGTGCTAGATACTCCGGCGGAGGGGGGGAGACCCAGTACTTC.

This clonotype was recorded many times. The chain carries TRBV7-3 and TRBJ2-5, with unresolved D. The CDR3 is made up of 13 amino acids. From germline, CDR1 is SGHTA and CDR2 FQGTGA. V lost 1 base and J lost 1, with 4 bases in between. CDR3 sequence reads: CASSLNAQETQYF. In DNA form, the CDR3 reads TGTGCCAGCAGCTTAAATGCCCAAGAGACCCAGTACTTC.

This clonotype was detected ten times or more. The V call is TRBV3-1, the J call TRBJ1-1; 7 bases line up with TRBD1. This CDR3 has 15 amino acids. V dropped 3 bases and J dropped 5; count of bases not matched to a gene: 9. The V gene's germline CDR1 is LGHDT and CDR2 YNNKEL (reference sequence). The CDR3 coding sequence is TGTGCCAGCAGCCACACAGGGGTAATAAGGACTGAAGCTTTCTTT. Its translation: CASSHTGVIRTEAFF.

This clonotype has a count of ten or more. The chain carries TRBV6-1 and TRBJ1-1, with D unresolved. The CDR3 runs 17 residues. V dropped 0 bases and J dropped 5 bases, with 19 bases sitting between them. From germline, CDR1 is MNHNS and CDR2 SASEGT. The CDR3 here is CASSEALSRGFGTEAFF. DNA for the CDR3: TGTGCCAGCAGTGAAGCTTTAAGCCGGGGTTTCGGGACTGAAGCTTTCTTT.

This clonotype was detected ten times or more. A read error is possible here, since a much larger clone lies one base away. The gene calls are TRBV27 and TRBJ1-2; D is unresolved. The V gene lost 5 bases and the J gene lost 6 bases, with 13 bases spanning the gap. Germline CDR1 and CDR2: MNHEY and SMNVEV (reference sequence). The CDR3 contains 13 residues. The CDR3 protein is CASSPGSFHGYTF. DNA for the CDR3: TGTGCCAGCAGTCCGGGGTCCTTCCATGGCTACACCTTC.

This clonotype occurred many times. V usage is TRBV27 and J usage is TRBJ1-3; a weak D match, TRBD1 (6 bases). The CDR3 sequence is 16 residues long. Germline V CDR1 and CDR2: MNHEY, SMNVEV (reference sequence). Trimming took off 0 bases at V and 1 base at J, with 10 bases between the two ends. The CDR3 here is CASSLSGALSGNTIYF. DNA for the CDR3: TGTGCCAGCAGTTTATCGGGGGCCCTATCTGGAAACACCATATATTTT.

The chain links TRBV6-2 or TRBV6-3 to TRBJ1-1; D is unresolved. Deletions cut 0 bases from V and 6 bases from J, with 11 bases between. This CDR3 has 14 residues. Germline V gene lookup returns CDR1 MNHEY and CDR2 SVGEGT. For the CDR3, the DNA is TGTGCCAGCAGTTACTCGCCGGGTGGGCCTGAAGCTTTCTTT. Amino acid sequence: CASSYSPGGPEAFF.

This chain connects TRBV9 to TRBJ2-7; 7 nucleotides line up with TRBD1. Germline trimming cut 5 bases from V and 4 bases from J; bases unmatched to any gene: 18. The length of the CDR3 is 17 residues. Germline V CDR1 and CDR2: SGDLS, YYNGEE. CDR3 nucleotide sequence: TGTGCCAGCAGGGCCCGGGGAAAGACTCGACAGGGATACGAGCAGTACTTC. This codes for CASRARGKTRQGYEQYF.

This clonotype was picked up many times. V gene TRBV20-1 combines with J gene TRBJ2-5; the match to TRBD2 covers 8 bases. This CDR3 has 15 amino acids. Looked up from germline, CDR1 is DFQATT and CDR2 is SNEGSKA (reference sequence). The junction had 13 bases not matched to a gene; V was cut back by 6 bases and J by 4 bases. The CDR3 DNA follows: TGCAGTGCCACGGGCAAGCGGGAGTCGGTAGAGACCCAGTACTTC. It translates to CSATGKRESVETQYF.

The chain uses TRBV30 and TRBJ2-7; the match to TRBD2 covers 11 bases. Per germline, CDR1 GTSNPN and CDR2 SVGIG (reference sequence). V gave up 8 bases and J gave up 0 bases; unmatched junction bases: 9. CDR3 size: 15 residues. This CDR3 reads CAVDGLAGHSYEQYF. DNA for the CDR3: TGTGCCGTGGATGGACTAGCGGGCCACTCCTACGAGCAGTACTTC.

This clonotype has a count of ten or more. CDR3 region: CASSLIGVQETQYF. DNA for the CDR3: TGTGCCAGCAGTTTAATAGGGGTACAAGAGACCCAGTACTTC. This sequence joins TRBV28 and TRBJ2-5; tentatively, D is TRBD1 (5 bases). The CDR3 consists of 14 residues. Germline CDR1 and CDR2: MDHEN and SYDVKM. The V end lost 2 bases, the J end lost 2 bases, and 9 bases lay between the germline ends.

The V call is TRBV7-2, the J call TRBJ1-6, with TRBD1 matching over 10 bases. This CDR3 region has 14 residues. Germline CDR1 reads SGHTA; CDR2 reads FQGNSA. V lost 5 bases, J lost 9 bases, and 4 bases stayed unmatched. The chain's CDR3 is CASSTGQGGSPLHF. The CDR3 DNA reads TGTGCCAGCAGCACCGGACAGGGGGGTTCACCCCTCCACTTT.

At least ten counts were recorded for this clonotype. The gene calls are TRBV30 and TRBJ2-5; 7 bases fit TRBD2. CDR3 length: 14 amino acids. The ends lost 1 base at V and 2 bases at J; junction bases unmatched: 4. The germline gives CDR1 GTSNPN, CDR2 SVGIG (reference sequence). CDR3 residues: CAWSGLAGQETQYF. As DNA, the CDR3 is TGTGCCTGGAGTGGACTAGCAGGACAAGAGACCCAGTACTTC.

The chain combines TRBV28 with TRBJ2-7, with a tentative D call TRBD2 (5 bases). Trimming took off 9 bases at V and 1 base at J, with 16 bases between the two ends. The CDR3 loop spans 14 amino acids. Germline values: CDR1 MDHEN, CDR2 SYDVKM. The CDR3 protein is CASSRALLSYEQYF. Written as DNA, the CDR3 is TGTGCCAGTTCGAGGGCCCTGCTGTCCTACGAGCAGTACTTC.